Shown below are 28 T cell receptor beta chains from a single sample sequenced in a study of cytomegalovirus exposure and HLA in healthy donors. The primer mix had 60 Vbeta and 13 Jbeta primers. TCRdb's copy holds only in-frame clones and misses some; the assay was immunoSEQ multiplex PCR. The sample yields 200,000 or so clones, just under 70% seen once. The sample taken for sequencing was PBMCs. The receptors here all came from a man aged 35 to 55 in good health and CMV-seropositive.

This clone was observed a few times. The genes are TRBV6-1 and TRBJ2-7; D is perhaps TRBD1 (5 bases). The germline V and J ends were trimmed by 6 bases and 3 bases, with 18 bases remaining between them. The length of the CDR3 is 15 residues. In germline, CDR1 is MNHNS, CDR2 SASEGT. CDR3 bases: TGTGCCAGCAGGAATTTAGGGGCCGCGATCTACGAGCAGTACTTC. Translated, it gives CASRNLGAAIYEQYF.

The chain recombines TRBV5-1 with TRBJ2-5, with 14 bases identical to TRBD2. V lost 5 bases and J lost 5; bases outside the gene matches: 8. The CDR3 length is 16 residues. Germline loops: CDR1 SGHRS, CDR2 YFSETQ. CDR3 loop: CASRLTSGGAGETQYF. The CDR3 nucleotides are TGCGCCAGCAGGCTGACTAGCGGGGGGGCTGGGGAGACCCAGTACTTC. Filled out from reference TRBV5-1 and TRBJ2-5, the complete variable domain reads KAGVTQTPRYLIKTRGQQVTLSCSPISGHRSVSWYQQTPGQGLQFLFEYFSETQRNKGNFPGRFSGRQFSNSRSEMNVSTLELGDSALYLCASRLTSGGAGETQYFGPGTRLLVL.

This clone occurred once. This rearrangement joins TRBV19 to TRBJ2-7; 14 nucleotides align to TRBD2. V was pared by 6 bases and J by 5 bases, with 3 bases of the junction left unmatched. Germline CDR1 and CDR2: LNHDA and SQIVND (reference sequence). This CDR3 is built from 14 residues. The CDR3 bases are TGTGCCAGTAGGACTAGCGGGGGGGACAACGAGCAGTACTTC. This gives the protein CASRTSGGDNEQYF.

The chain links TRBV19 to TRBJ1-3, with D unresolved. The V end lost 4 bases, the J end lost 4 bases, and 11 bases lay between the germline ends. The germline gives CDR1 LNHDA, CDR2 SQIVND (reference sequence). This CDR3 contains 14 residues. In DNA form, the CDR3 reads TGTGCCAGTAGTAACGCCCAGCGGGGAAACACCATATATTTT. Its translation is CASSNAQRGNTIYF.

The V gene is TRBV19, the J gene TRBJ1-5; 8 positions match TRBD1. The CDR3 totals 15 residues. Looked up from germline, CDR1 is LNHDA and CDR2 is SQIVND (reference sequence). V trimming: 5 bases; J trimming: 11 bases; junction bases outside the gene matches: 14. The CDR3 DNA reads as TGTGCCAGTAGTGCCGCGGCAGGGACAGGAGAGTCCCAGCATTTT. Translation gives CASSAAAGTGESQHF.

V and J are TRBV28 and TRBJ2-1; 11 bases map to TRBD2. This CDR3 has 17 amino acids. Germline trimming cut 1 base from V and 8 bases from J; bases unmatched to any gene: 10. Germline CDR1 is MDHEN and CDR2 is SYDVKM. For the CDR3, the DNA is TGTGCCAGCAGTTTATTGTTAGCGGGGGGGCCCCCTGATGAGCAGTTCTTC. Translated, it gives CASSLLLAGGPPDEQFF.

The chain is built from TRBV5-1 and TRBJ1-6; D may be TRBD1 (6 bases). With 2 bases removed from V and 9 bases from J, the gap between germline ends came to 12 bases. The CDR3 loop spans 14 amino acids. Germline V gene data show CDR1 as SGHRS and CDR2 as YFSETQ. CDR3 loop: CASSFGTSSSPLHF. The CDR3 nucleotides are TGCGCCAGCAGCTTCGGGACAAGTTCTTCACCCCTCCACTTT. The variable domain in full, with the rest retrieved from reference TRBV5-1 and TRBJ1-6, is KAGVTQTPRYLIKTRGQQVTLSCSPISGHRSVSWYQQTPGQGLQFLFEYFSETQRNKGNFPGRFSGRQFSNSRSEMNVSTLELGDSALYLCASSFGTSSSPLHFGNGTRLTVT.

The V and J genes are TRBV5-1 and TRBJ2-5, with TRBD1 identical over 7 bases. Trimming cost V 4 bases and J 3 bases; bases outside gene matches: 9. Germline CDR1 and CDR2: SGHRS and YFSETQ. The CDR3 covers 15 residues. CDR3 in DNA: TGCGCCAGCAGCCGGGACAGCGGAAGCGAAGAGACCCAGTACTTC. Translated: CASSRDSGSEETQYF.

This clone appeared a few times. J is TRBJ2-5 and V is TRBV5-8, with 13 bases identical to TRBD2. The CDR3 sequence is 17 residues long. V lost 4 bases, J lost 2 bases, and 8 bases stayed unmatched. The germline V gene has CDR1 SGHTS and CDR2 YDEGEE. CDR3: CASSPRLAGGLQETQYF. CDR3 in DNA: TGTGCCAGCAGCCCCCGACTAGCGGGGGGCCTACAAGAGACCCAGTACTTC. The variable domain in full, completed from reference TRBV5-8 and TRBJ2-5, reads EAGVTQSPTHLIKTRGQQATLRCSPISGHTSVYWYQQALGLGLQFLLWYDEGEERNRGNFPPRFSGRQFPNYSSELNVNALELEDSALYLCASSPRLAGGLQETQYFGPGTRLLVL.

This rearrangement joins TRBV4-3 to TRBJ1-1, with 9 bases fitting TRBD1. The germline gives CDR1 LGHNA, CDR2 YSLEER. V lost 5 bases and J lost 0; bases outside the gene matches: 7. The length of the CDR3 is 16 residues. CDR3 protein: CASSKQGALMNTEAFF. Here the CDR3 DNA reads TGCGCCAGCAGCAAACAGGGGGCCCTAATGAACACTGAAGCTTTCTTT.

The chain joins TRBV10-3 to TRBJ1-2; D is unresolved. V was pared by 10 bases and J by 5 bases, with 17 bases between. The V gene's germline CDR1 is ENHRY and CDR2 SYGVKD. This CDR3 contains 13 residues. Here the CDR3 DNA reads TGTGCCACTTCTGCAGATACAAGATATGGCTACACCTTC. It codes for CATSADTRYGYTF.

This clone was seen a few times. J is TRBJ1-1 and V is TRBV6-5, with D uncertain. V was cut by 6 bases and J by 1 base, with 12 bases left in between. Germline V lookup: CDR1 MNHEY, CDR2 SVGAGI. The CDR3 contains 14 residues. The CDR3 bases are TGTGCCAGCAGCCCCCGGGGAGCGAACACTGAAGCTTTCTTT. It yields the protein CASSPRGANTEAFF.

The sample holds a few counts of this clone. The rearrangement joins TRBV6-5 to TRBJ1-5; tentatively, D is TRBD1 (6 bases). V gave up 4 bases and J gave up 6 bases, with 10 bases separating them. There are 13 residues in the CDR3. CDR1 and CDR2 (germline): MNHEY, SVGAGI. DNA for the CDR3: TGTGCCAGCAGTTTGAGAGGGGGTCAGCCCCAGCATTTT. Amino acid sequence: CASSLRGGQPQHF.

V is TRBV5-4 and J is TRBJ2-7; 11 bases are shared with TRBD1. Germline V gives CDR1 SGHNT, CDR2 YYREEE (reference sequence). The CDR3 is 14 amino acids. With 4 bases clipped from V and 7 bases from J, the junction kept 7 bases outside the gene matches. The CDR3 DNA follows: TGTGCCAGCAGCCCAGGACAGGGGGCGAAGGAGCAGTACTTC. This codes for CASSPGQGAKEQYF.

This sequence joins TRBV6-5 and TRBJ1-2, with 7 bases fitting TRBD1. Per the germline V gene, CDR1 is MNHEY and CDR2 is SVGAGI. V lost 7 bases and J lost 7; bases outside the gene matches: 9. The CDR3 loop spans 13 amino acids. CDR3 DNA sequence: TGTGCCAGCAACAACAGGGGATCAGCTGGCTACACCTTC. Translating it yields CASNNRGSAGYTF.

CDR3 nucleotides: TGTGCCAGCAGCCAATTTGCGGACAGGGGAAGCTCCTACGAGCAGTACTTC. This sequence encodes CASSQFADRGSSYEQYF. The chain couples TRBV7-9 to TRBJ2-7, with TRBD1 identical over 9 bases. The CDR3 has 17 residues. V gave up 5 bases and J gave up 0 bases; unmatched junction bases: 11. Germline CDR1 reads SEHNR; CDR2 reads FQNEAQ (reference sequence). Using reference TRBV7-9 and TRBJ2-7 for the parts outside the CDR3, the full variable domain is DTGVSQNPRHKITKRGQNVTFRCDPISEHNRLYWYRQTLGQGPEFLTYFQNEAQLEKSRLLSDRFSAERPKGSFSTLEIQRTEQGDSAMYLCASSQFADRGSSYEQYFGPGTRLTVT.

The chain carries TRBV6-1 and TRBJ2-2; 7 positions agree with TRBD2. There are 16 residues in the CDR3. V lost 0 bases to trimming and J lost 5 bases; unmatched junction nucleotides: 6. Germline CDR1 is MNHNS and CDR2 is SASEGT. CDR3 nucleotide sequence: TGTGCCAGCAGTGAAGCGGGGGGGATCTGGACCGGGGAGCTGTTTTTT. Translated: CASSEAGGIWTGELFF.

The chain carries TRBV7-2 and TRBJ2-2; a possible D gene is TRBD2 (5 bases). The CDR3 has 14 residues. Trimming left V 5 bases short and J 6 bases short, with 13 bases between. CDR1 is SGHTA and CDR2 is FQGNSA in the germline V gene. CDR3 sequence: CASSPRLLAGELFF. The CDR3 coding sequence is TGTGCCAGCAGCCCTCGACTATTGGCCGGGGAGCTGTTTTTT.

The chain uses TRBV19 and TRBJ2-3; 10 bases fit TRBD2. With 6 bases clipped from V and 6 bases from J, the junction kept 9 bases outside the gene matches. This CDR3 region has 15 residues. Germline CDR1 and CDR2: LNHDA and SQIVND (reference sequence). DNA of the CDR3: TGTGCCAGTAGGACCGGGACTAGCGTTGCGGATACGCAGTATTTT. The encoded protein is CASRTGTSVADTQYF.

CDR3 region: CASSISGGGQPQHF. CDR3 coding DNA: TGTGCCAGTAGTATTTCGGGGGGTGGTCAGCCCCAGCATTTT. The rearrangement joins TRBV19 to TRBJ1-5, with D possibly matching TRBD1 (5 bases). Germline assignment: CDR1 LNHDA and CDR2 SQIVND (reference sequence). V was clipped by 3 bases and J by 6 bases, with 12 bases between them. This CDR3 has 14 amino acids.

The chain couples TRBV5-6 to TRBJ1-6; TRBD1 matches 9 bases. Germline CDR1 reads SGHDT; CDR2 reads YYEEEE. The CDR3 totals 17 residues. Germline trimming cut 1 base from V and 5 bases from J; bases unmatched to any gene: 7. DNA of the CDR3: TGTGCCAGCAGCTTGACCTGGGGACAGGGCCATAATTCACCCCTCCACTTT. This encodes CASSLTWGQGHNSPLHF.

The rearrangement links TRBV15 to TRBJ2-3, with 9 positions matching TRBD1. V lost 0 bases and J lost 3; bases outside the gene matches: 19. This CDR3 is 21 amino acids long. The germline V gene encodes CDR1 LNHNV and CDR2 YYDKDF (reference sequence). The CDR3 is CATSRDFRTGVPGGETDTQYF. DNA for the CDR3: TGTGCCACCAGCAGAGATTTCCGGACAGGGGTCCCCGGAGGGGAGACAGATACGCAGTATTTT.

The chain carries TRBV28 and TRBJ1-3; D uncertain. V gave up 5 bases and J gave up 0 bases, with 11 bases separating them. Germline CDR1 and CDR2: MDHEN and SYDVKM. This CDR3 spans 15 amino acids. The DNA for the CDR3 is TGTGCCAGCAGTCCACCAGGCCGCTCTGGAAACACCATATATTTT. Residues: CASSPPGRSGNTIYF.

This clone is a singleton in its sample. The gene calls are TRBV27 and TRBJ2-2, with TRBD2 as a possible D gene (6 bases). Germline V gene lookup returns CDR1 MNHEY and CDR2 SMNVEV (reference sequence). With 10 bases removed from V and 3 bases from J, the gap between germline ends came to 18 bases. This CDR3 is built from 15 residues. The CDR3 protein is CATPLQGGYTGELFF. CDR3 bases: TGTGCCACCCCCCTCCAGGGAGGATACACCGGGGAGCTGTTTTTT.

The V and J genes are TRBV19 and TRBJ2-1, with D hard to call. Germline-derived CDR1 and CDR2 are LNHDA and SQIVND (reference sequence). V lost 0 bases and J 5 bases, leaving 17 bases between the germline ends. CDR3 length equals 17 residues. This CDR3 is CASSIDEATLPNNEQFF. The CDR3 DNA follows: TGTGCCAGTAGTATAGATGAGGCTACTCTACCCAACAATGAGCAGTTCTTC.

The chain couples TRBV13 to TRBJ2-7; no clear D. Trimming left V 5 bases short and J 5 bases short, with 19 bases between. There are 15 residues in the CDR3. CDR1 PRHDT and CDR2 FYEKMQ come from the germline V gene (reference sequence). This CDR3 is CASSPQEGVIHEQYF. In DNA form, the CDR3 reads TGTGCCAGCAGCCCCCAGGAAGGCGTCATCCACGAGCAGTACTTC.

This chain joins TRBV2 and TRBJ1-1; TRBD1 is a possible D gene (5 bases). CDR3 size: 14 residues. In germline, CDR1 is SNHLY, CDR2 FYNNEI. The V end lost 6 bases, the J end lost 1 base, and 12 bases lay between the germline ends. The CDR3 spells CASSLQDRNTEAFF. CDR3 DNA sequence: TGTGCCAGCAGCCTCCAAGACAGGAACACTGAAGCTTTCTTT.

The table lists this clone with a count of one. This chain joins TRBV5-1 and TRBJ1-1; TRBD1 aligns across 10 bases. V shed 4 bases, J shed 8 bases, and the junction held 8 bases outside the gene matches. Germline values: CDR1 SGHRS, CDR2 YFSETQ. The CDR3 runs to 14 residues. DNA of the CDR3: TGCGCCAGCAGCCGGCGGGGACAGGGGTTAGAAGCTTTCTTT. Its protein is CASSRRGQGLEAFF.